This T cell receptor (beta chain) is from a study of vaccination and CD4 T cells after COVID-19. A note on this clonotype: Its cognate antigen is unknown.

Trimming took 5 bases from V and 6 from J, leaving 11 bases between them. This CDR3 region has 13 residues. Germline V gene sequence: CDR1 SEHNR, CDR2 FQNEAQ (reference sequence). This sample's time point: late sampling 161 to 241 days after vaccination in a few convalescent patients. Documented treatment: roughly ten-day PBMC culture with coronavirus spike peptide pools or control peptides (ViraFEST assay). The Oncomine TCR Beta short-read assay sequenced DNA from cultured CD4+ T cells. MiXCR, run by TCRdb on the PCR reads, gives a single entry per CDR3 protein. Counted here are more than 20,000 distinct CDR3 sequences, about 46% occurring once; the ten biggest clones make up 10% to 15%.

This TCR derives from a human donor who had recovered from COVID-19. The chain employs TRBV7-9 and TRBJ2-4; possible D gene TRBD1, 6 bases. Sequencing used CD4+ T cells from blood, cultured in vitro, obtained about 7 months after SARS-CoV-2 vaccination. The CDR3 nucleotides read TGTGCCAGCAGCCAGCAGGGGAGAAACATTCAGTACTTC. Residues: CASSQQGRNIQYF. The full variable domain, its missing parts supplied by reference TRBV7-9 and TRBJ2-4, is DTGVSQNPRHKITKRGQNVTFRCDPISEHNRLYWYRQTLGQGPEFLTYFQNEAQLEKSRLLSDRFSAERPKGSFSTLEIQRTEQGDSAMYLCASSQQGRNIQYFGAGTRLSVL.